This TCR beta chain is drawn from a study of vaccination effects on CD4 cells after COVID-19. Study information: Post-vaccine specimens were collected at a median of 72 days following the second dose.

Germline CDR1 and CDR2: SGHRS and YFSETQ. With 4 bases removed from V and 4 bases from J, the gap between germline ends came to 14 bases. The CDR3 is 14 residues long. TCRdb's copy holds only in-frame clones and misses some; the assay was immunoSEQ multiplex PCR. The sample yields some 30,000 clones, 55% to 70% seen once. This clone has a handful of counts. Antigen: not known. Before sequencing, viral peptide pools were used by the ViraFEST assay to expand antigen-specific CD4+ T cells. Culturing for 9 to 10 days preceded CD4+ T cell isolation. Two-dose vaccination with either BNT162b2 or mRNA-1273 was given to the participants. In the vaccine recipients, nucleocapsid antibodies were negative and there was no prior SARS-CoV-2 infection. Days 3 and 7 saw half the medium replaced with IL-2 medium.

The TCR was taken from a human donor who received a COVID-19 vaccine. This chain uses TRBV5-1 with TRBJ1-1; D possibly corresponds to TRBD1 (5 bases). Material: CD4+ T cells from PBMCs cultured with SARS-CoV-2 spike peptides, obtained after COVID-19 vaccination. The CDR3 loop reads CASSHGGVGTEAFF. The CDR3, as DNA: TGCGCCAGCAGCCACGGGGGGGTTGGCACTGAAGCTTTCTTT.